The rows below give T cell receptor beta chains drawn from one sample of a study of blood T cell repertoires in COVID-19. Some clones are missing from TCRdb's copy, which holds only in-frame ones; the method was immunoSEQ multiplex PCR. The sample consists of approximately 89,000 clones, roughly 80% of them appearing once. The sample taken for sequencing was peripheral blood. These receptors were obtained from a human donor in a cohort sampled during active COVID-19. CDR3s include the opening cysteine and the closing phenylalanine or tryptophan. D genes are given only for firm matches. For some rows the clone size is stated as once, few or many, or as a class when expanded; others skip it.

j_call v_call clone_size d_call cdr3_aa cdr3_nt
TRBJ2-7 TRBV5-1 few TRBD2 CASSLRGTSVYEQYF TGCGCCAGCAGCTTGAGAGGGACTAGCGTCTACGAGCAGTACTTC
TRBJ1-3 TRBV6-1 NA NA CASSELDRIPGNTIYF TGTGCCAGCAGTGAACTCGACAGGATACCTGGAAACACCATATATTTT
TRBJ2-7 TRBV15 few NA CATSRERSAYEQYF TGTGCCACCAGCAGAGAACGCAGCGCCTACGAGCAGTACTTC
TRBJ1-1 TRBV6-5 NA NA CASRRSTEAFF TGTGCCAGCAGGAGGAGTACGGAAGCTTTCTTT
TRBJ1-4 TRBV7-9 few NA CASSQWEKLFF TGTGCCAGCAGCCAGTGGGAAAAACTGTTTTTT
TRBJ2-7 TRBV6-5 NA TRBD1 CASREMRQGTYEQYF TGTGCCAGCAGGGAGATGCGACAGGGGACCTACGAGCAGTACTTC
TRBJ2-2 TRBV28 NA NA CATELRSTGELFF TGTGCCACCGAACTACGGAGCACCGGGGAGCTGTTTTTT
TRBJ1-2 TRBV6-5 NA TRBD1 CASSYGQVYGYTF TGTGCCAGCAGTTACGGACAGGTCTATGGCTACACCTTC
TRBJ1-5 TRBV7-2 NA NA CASSLNRGAQHF TGTGCCAGCAGCTTAAACCGGGGGGCCCAGCATTTT
TRBJ1-1 TRBV30 NA NA CAWSVQGSTEAFF TGTGCCTGGAGTGTGCAGGGAAGCACTGAAGCTTTCTTT
TRBJ1-1 TRBV25-1 NA NA CASSEAGNTEAFF TGTGCCAGCAGTGAAGCGGGTAACACTGAAGCTTTCTTT
TRBJ2-7 TRBV12-3/TRBV12-4 NA NA CASSTGLGEQYF TGTGCCAGCAGCACAGGGTTGGGCGAGCAGTACTTC
TRBJ2-7 TRBV7-9 NA NA CASSRSSAYEQYF TGTGCCAGCAGCCGCTCTAGCGCCTACGAGCAGTACTTC
TRBJ2-5 TRBV30 NA TRBD1 CAWSSRQGEETQYF TGTGCCTGGAGTTCCCGCCAGGGGGAAGAGACCCAGTACTTC
TRBJ2-7 TRBV5-1 NA NA CASSLGGFRHEQYF TGCGCCAGCAGCTTAGGAGGGTTCAGGCACGAGCAGTACTTC
TRBJ2-1 TRBV28 NA TRBD2 CASSLSGGRADEQFF TGTGCCAGCAGTTTATCTGGCGGGAGGGCTGATGAGCAGTTCTTC
TRBJ1-5 TRBV5-1 NA NA CASSLGAPGQPQHF TGCGCCAGCAGCTTGGGTGCGCCGGGACAGCCCCAGCATTTT
TRBJ2-5 TRBV4-2 NA TRBD2 CASSQGRAGGGETQYF TGTGCCAGCAGCCAAGGGCGAGCGGGAGGAGGAGAGACCCAGTACTTC
TRBJ1-1 TRBV11-2 few TRBD1 CASSLGRGRINTEAFF TGTGCCAGCAGCTTAGGCAGGGGGCGAATTAACACTGAAGCTTTCTTT
TRBJ2-6 TRBV27 NA TRBD1 CASRDRGGSGANVLTF TGTGCCAGCAGGGACAGGGGAGGCTCTGGGGCCAACGTCCTGACTTTC
TRBJ2-7 TRBV25-1 NA NA CASSESAGQDFYEQYF TGTGCCAGCAGTGAATCAGCGGGACAGGATTTCTACGAGCAGTACTTC
TRBJ2-2 TRBV29-1 NA NA CSFRGANTGELFF TGCAGCTTCAGGGGCGCGAACACCGGGGAGCTGTTTTTT
TRBJ2-3 TRBV10-3 NA NA CAISESESSSTDTQYF TGTGCCATCAGTGAGTCGGAGTCGTCAAGCACAGATACGCAGTATTTT
TRBJ2-5 TRBV27 NA TRBD2 CASRLAGSDTQYF TGTGCCAGCAGGTTAGCGGGTTCCGACACCCAGTACTTC
TRBJ2-1 TRBV9 NA NA CASSVGLSSTYNEQFF TGTGCCAGCAGCGTAGGATTAAGTAGCACCTACAATGAGCAGTTCTTC
TRBJ1-4 TRBV28 NA NA CASSLPGMRATNEKLFF TGTGCCAGCAGTTTACCCGGGATGAGGGCAACTAATGAAAAACTGTTTTTT
TRBJ1-1 TRBV18 NA TRBD1 CASSRQGWAEAFF TGTGCCAGCTCACGACAGGGGTGGGCTGAAGCTTTCTTT
TRBJ1-1 TRBV6-5 NA NA CASSRRQGNTEAFF TGTGCCAGCAGTCGCCGTCAGGGAAACACTGAAGCTTTCTTT
TRBJ2-7 TRBV6-2/TRBV6-3 NA NA CASSYSRSLRYEQYF TGTGCCAGCAGTTACAGCCGAAGCCTTCGCTACGAGCAGTACTTC
TRBJ1-2 TRBV7-9 NA NA CASSSRGGRGYTF TGTGCCAGCAGCTCGAGAGGGGGTCGGGGCTACACCTTC
TRBJ1-6 TRBV14 NA NA CASSLNNSPLHF TGTGCCAGCAGCCTAAATAATTCACCCCTCCACTTT
TRBJ1-6 TRBV27 NA NA CASKPQAGLNSPLHF TGTGCCAGCAAGCCCCAGGCGGGGCTCAATTCACCCCTCCACTTT
TRBJ2-2 TRBV6-5 NA TRBD1 CASRRDSMGELFF TGTGCCAGCAGAAGGGACAGTATGGGGGAGCTGTTTTTT
TRBJ2-7 TRBV6-1 NA TRBD1 CASSEWGQGPYEQYF TGTGCCAGCAGTGAGTGGGGACAGGGGCCCTACGAGCAGTACTTC
TRBJ1-2 TRBV2 NA TRBD1 CASSEGSTKQGTYGYTF TGTGCCAGCAGTGAAGGGTCCACCAAACAGGGGACCTATGGCTACACCTTC
TRBJ2-5 TRBV5-1 NA NA CASSPGVDPQETQYF TGCGCCAGCAGCCCCGGGGTAGACCCCCAAGAGACCCAGTACTTC
TRBJ2-7 TRBV3-1/TRBV3-2 NA NA CASRQDRGHREQYF TGTGCCAGCAGGCAGGATAGGGGACATCGGGAGCAGTACTTC
TRBJ1-2 TRBV6-5 NA TRBD1 CASSYDRGGGYTF TGTGCCAGCAGTTACGACAGGGGTGGTGGCTACACCTTC
TRBJ2-7 TRBV5-1 NA NA CASSVDRAYEQYF TGCGCCAGCAGCGTTGACAGAGCCTACGAGCAGTACTTC
TRBJ2-1 TRBV5-1 NA NA CASSLEEGRSNEQFF TGCGCCAGCAGCTTGGAGGAGGGCCGGAGCAATGAGCAGTTCTTC
TRBJ1-1 TRBV6-6 many NA CASSYMQENTEAFF TGTGCCAGCAGTTACATGCAGGAGAACACTGAAGCTTTCTTT
TRBJ2-7 TRBV6-5 NA TRBD2 CASSYSGLAERYEQYF TGTGCCAGCAGTTACTCGGGTCTAGCGGAACGCTACGAGCAGTACTTC
TRBJ1-3 TRBV28 NA TRBD1 CASRQGSSGNTIYF TGTGCCAGCCGACAGGGTAGCTCTGGAAACACCATATATTTT
TRBJ2-7 TRBV6-6 NA NA CASSYSIAGGAEQYF TGTGCCAGCAGTTACTCGATAGCCGGAGGGGCCGAGCAGTACTTC
TRBJ2-1 TRBV7-2 NA TRBD1 CASSWTGTNEQFF TGTGCCAGCAGCTGGACAGGGACTAATGAGCAGTTCTTC
TRBJ1-6 TRBV23-1 NA TRBD1 CASSQGYEGAGHSPLHF TGCGCCAGCAGTCAAGGATATGAGGGGGCGGGGCATTCACCCCTCCACTTT
TRBJ2-5 TRBV5-6 once TRBD2 CASSLPSGEETQYF TGTGCCAGCAGTTTGCCTAGCGGGGAAGAGACCCAGTACTTC
TRBJ2-7 TRBV7-6 NA TRBD2 CASSWGSGRRGYEQYF TGTGCCAGCAGCTGGGGTAGCGGGAGACGGGGATACGAGCAGTACTTC
TRBJ1-5 TRBV18 once NA CASSPLGASNQPQHF TGTGCCAGCTCACCATTGGGGGCTTCCAATCAGCCCCAGCATTTT
TRBJ1-4 TRBV7-9 NA TRBD1 CASSLSLGQNNEKLFF TGTGCCAGCAGCCTATCCCTGGGACAGAACAATGAAAAACTGTTTTTT
TRBJ2-7 TRBV28 NA NA CASSLSGRGYEQYF TGTGCCAGCAGTTTATCGGGCCGGGGCTACGAGCAGTACTTC
TRBJ2-7 TRBV7-2 NA TRBD1 CASSLGTGNYYEQYF TGTGCCAGCAGCTTAGGGACAGGGAATTACTACGAGCAGTACTTC
TRBJ2-7 TRBV5-1 NA NA CASSLGPRGYEQYF TGCGCCAGCAGCCTGGGCCCCCGGGGCTACGAGCAGTACTTC
TRBJ1-5 TRBV18 NA TRBD1 CASSRTGGGSNQPQHF TGTGCCAGCTCACGGACAGGAGGTGGTAGCAATCAGCCCCAGCATTTT
TRBJ1-2 TRBV5-6 NA NA CASSRREFDYTF TGTGCCAGCAGCAGGAGAGAATTTGACTACACCTTC
TRBJ1-2 TRBV7-3 few TRBD1 CASSPGQGTNYGYTF TGTGCCAGCAGCCCGGGACAGGGGACTAACTATGGCTACACCTTC
TRBJ2-3 TRBV2 NA TRBD2 CASSAGLAGGTDTQYF TGTGCCAGCAGCGCGGGACTAGCGGGAGGCACAGATACGCAGTATTTT